The sequence of this T cell receptor beta chain was determined in a study of T cell changes during pregnancy in multiple sclerosis. A single count supports this clone. The CDR3 totals 15 residues. V lost 3 bases, J lost 2 bases, and 15 bases lay in between. Germline V gene data show CDR1 as SGHNT and CDR2 as YYREEE (reference sequence). Clones were read by immunoSEQ multiplex PCR, and TCRdb kept only the in-frame ones, dropping some. Of around 47,000 clones listed, 90% to 97% are singletons. This chain joins TRBV5-4 and TRBJ2-7, with a possible D match to TRBD2 (6 bases). Material: peripheral blood, obtained in the second trimester of pregnancy. This clonotype originated in a female donor with multiple sclerosis, enrolled in a pregnancy study. The CDR3 bases are TGTGCCAGCAGCTCTCCCCACGGCGGGACCTACGAGCAGTACTTC. This codes for CASSSPHGGTYEQYF.